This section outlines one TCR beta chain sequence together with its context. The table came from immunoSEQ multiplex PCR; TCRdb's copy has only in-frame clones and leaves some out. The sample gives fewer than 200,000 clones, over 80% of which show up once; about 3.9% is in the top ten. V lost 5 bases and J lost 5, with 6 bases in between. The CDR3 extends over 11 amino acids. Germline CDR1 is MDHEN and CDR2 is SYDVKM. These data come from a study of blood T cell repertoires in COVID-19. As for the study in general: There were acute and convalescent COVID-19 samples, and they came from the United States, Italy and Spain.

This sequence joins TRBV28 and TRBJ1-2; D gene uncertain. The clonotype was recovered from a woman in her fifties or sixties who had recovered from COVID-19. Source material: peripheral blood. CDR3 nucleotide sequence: TGTGCCAGCAGTCAACTGTATGGCTACACCTTC. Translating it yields CASSQLYGYTF.